Below, 17 T cell receptor beta chains from the same sample are listed, as sequenced in a study of shared clonotypes between healthy human individuals. This table comes from immunoSEQ multiplex PCR, and its TCRdb copy is limited to in-frame clones, with some not included. Of about 1.4 million clones in the sample, roughly 96% were seen once. Sequenced input: naive CD4+ T cells sorted from blood. The subset was: CD45RA+ positively selected. These receptors all stem from a man aged 25 to 40 in good health.

Comment on this clone: Other DNA sequences in the sample encode the same CDR3. The chain couples TRBV7-9 to TRBJ2-1; D call uncertain. This CDR3 has 11 amino acids. Trimming removed 5 bases at V and 6 bases at J, with 5 bases between. The germline gives CDR1 SEHNR, CDR2 FQNEAQ (reference sequence). Here the CDR3 reads CASSPVNEQFF. The CDR3 nucleotides read TGTGCCAGCAGCCCGGTCAATGAGCAGTTCTTC.

The gene calls are TRBV7-8 and TRBJ1-2; D unclear. CDR1 is SGHVS and CDR2 is FQNEAQ in the germline V gene. V lost 1 base to trimming and J lost 8 bases, with 14 bases between them. The length of the CDR3 is 14 residues. Written as DNA, the CDR3 is TGTGCCAGCAGCTTAGAGAGGACCGCCCGGGGCTACACCTTC. Translated: CASSLERTARGYTF.

The chain employs TRBV14 and TRBJ2-1; 7 bases match TRBD1. V lost 0 bases, J lost 7 bases, and 6 bases stayed unmatched. CDR3 length: 15 amino acids. Germline CDR1 SGHDN, CDR2 FVKESK. The CDR3 nucleotides are TGTGCCAGCAGCCAAGATACAGGGGCCGGGAATGAGCAGTTCTTC. Translating gives CASSQDTGAGNEQFF.

This chain connects TRBV19 to TRBJ2-1; 10 bases agree with TRBD2. The germline V gene has CDR1 LNHDA and CDR2 SQIVND (reference sequence). The CDR3 runs 18 residues. The V segment lost 3 bases and the J segment 5 bases; nucleotides outside the gene matches: 13. The CDR3: CASSMAPGLAANNNEQFF. CDR3 nucleotide sequence: TGTGCCAGTAGTATGGCCCCCGGACTAGCGGCGAATAACAATGAGCAGTTCTTC.

The rearrangement joins TRBV6-5 to TRBJ1-2; 10 nucleotides match TRBD1. The CDR3 loop spans 14 amino acids. The V gene's germline CDR1 is MNHEY and CDR2 SVGAGI. The junction had 8 bases not matched to a gene; V was cut back by 5 bases and J by 8 bases. CDR3 DNA sequence: TGTGCCAGCAGTCCGTGGACAGGGGGACCGGGCTACACCTTC. It yields the protein CASSPWTGGPGYTF.

The rearrangement uses TRBV11-3 and TRBJ2-4; the D call may be TRBD1 or TRBD2 (5 bases each). The CDR3 consists of 13 residues. Per the germline V gene, CDR1 is SGHNT and CDR2 is YENEEA. V was pared by 1 base and J by 11 bases, with 12 bases between. The CDR3: CASSLGVGDLQYF. DNA of the CDR3: TGTGCCAGCAGCTTAGGGGTTGGGGACCTTCAGTACTTC.

The rearrangement joins TRBV6-1 to TRBJ1-1; D call uncertain. The V end lost 11 bases, the J end lost 1 base, and 8 bases lay between the germline ends. Germline CDR1 reads MNHNS; CDR2 reads SASEGT. CDR3 length equals 11 residues. CDR3 sequence reads: CAGQQNTEAFF. In DNA form, the CDR3 reads TGTGCCGGGCAGCAGAACACTGAAGCTTTCTTT.

The chain carries TRBV28 and TRBJ2-1; 12 bases line up with TRBD2. The CDR3 length is 15 residues. V dropped 6 bases and J dropped 4; count of bases not matched to a gene: 4. Looked up from germline, CDR1 is MDHEN and CDR2 is SYDVKM. The CDR3 nucleotides are TGTGCCAGCAGCCAGACTAGCGGGAGTTACAATGAGCAGTTCTTC. Translation gives CASSQTSGSYNEQFF.

CDR3 nucleotide sequence: TGCGCCAGCACCGTTCGGTTGAGCACAGATACGCAGTATTTT. The encoded protein is CASTVRLSTDTQYF. The rearrangement joins TRBV5-1 to TRBJ2-3; D gene unclear. Germline CDR1 reads SGHRS; CDR2 reads YFSETQ. The V end lost 6 bases, the J end lost 0 bases, and 11 bases lay between the germline ends. The CDR3 runs to 14 residues.

The rearrangement links TRBV19 to TRBJ1-5, with unresolved D. The CDR3 has 14 amino acids. The germline V and J ends were trimmed by 5 bases and 6 bases, with 14 bases remaining between them. The V gene's germline CDR1 is LNHDA and CDR2 SQIVND (reference sequence). CDR3 residues: CASSGGRASQPQHF. The CDR3 DNA sequence: TGTGCCAGTAGTGGAGGGCGAGCGAGTCAGCCCCAGCATTTT. Drawing the rest from reference TRBV19 and TRBJ1-5, the complete variable domain is DGGITQSPKYLFRKEGQNVTLSCEQNLNHDAMYWYRQDPGQGLRLIYYSQIVNDFQKGDIAEGYSVSREKKESFPLTVTSAQKNPTAFYLCASSGGRASQPQHFGDGTRLSIL.

The chain uses TRBV5-4 and TRBJ1-2; no clear D gene. Trimming took off 1 base at V and 1 base at J, with 5 bases between the two ends. The CDR3 spans 13 residues. Per germline, CDR1 SGHNT and CDR2 YYREEE (reference sequence). The CDR3 sequence is CASSLSDNYGYTF. In DNA, the CDR3 is TGTGCCAGCAGCTTGTCAGATAACTATGGCTACACCTTC.

In DNA form, the CDR3 reads TGTGCCAGCAGCCCCCGAACCCCGGGGCGGCAGTACTTC. Translation: CASSPRTPGRQYF. The V and J genes are TRBV11-2 and TRBJ2-7, with D perhaps TRBD1 or TRBD2 (5 bases each). The length of the CDR3 is 13 residues. Trimming took 5 bases from V and 9 from J, leaving 17 bases between them. Per germline, CDR1 SGHAT and CDR2 FQNNGV.

The chain uses TRBV5-1 and TRBJ2-3; 9 nucleotides line up with TRBD1. The CDR3 runs 15 residues. Per the germline V gene, CDR1 is SGHRS and CDR2 is YFSETQ. V lost 4 bases, J lost 4 bases, and 7 bases stayed unmatched. CDR3 sequence: CASSAGTGFSDTQYF. CDR3 sequence (DNA): TGCGCCAGCAGCGCGGGGACAGGGTTTTCAGATACGCAGTATTTT.

V and J are TRBV7-9 and TRBJ1-1; D remains unclear. Trimming took off 8 bases at V and 8 bases at J, with 3 bases between the two ends. The germline V gene has CDR1 SEHNR and CDR2 FQNEAQ (reference sequence). There are 8 residues in the CDR3. The DNA for the CDR3 is TGTGCCAGCGGGGAAGCTTTCTTT. Its translation: CASGEAFF.

The genes are TRBV19 and TRBJ1-5, with TRBD1 identical over 8 bases. The germline V gene has CDR1 LNHDA and CDR2 SQIVND (reference sequence). Trimming removed 4 bases from V and 0 bases from J; junction bases left unmatched: 2. There are 15 residues in the CDR3. In nucleotides, the CDR3 is TGTGCCAGTAGTACAGGGGGCGGTAGCAATCAGCCCCAGCATTTT. This translates into CASSTGGGSNQPQHF.

The chain carries TRBV11-2 and TRBJ1-1; D may be TRBD1 (5 bases). Trimming cost V 5 bases and J 1 base, with 17 bases left between them. CDR1 is SGHAT, CDR2 FQNNGV, per germline. The CDR3 is made up of 16 amino acids. DNA of the CDR3: TGTGCCAGCAGCCCCCTCGCGGGGGGAAGGAACACTGAAGCTTTCTTT. Encoded protein: CASSPLAGGRNTEAFF.

The chain carries TRBV10-1 and TRBJ2-7; tentatively, D is TRBD1 (5 bases). Trimming cost V 6 bases and J 6 bases, with 15 bases left between them. The germline gives CDR1 WNHNN, CDR2 SYGVQD (reference sequence). The CDR3 loop spans 13 amino acids. CDR3 bases: TGCGCCAGCAGCCTACAGGCAGTCTCCGAGCAGTACTTC. As protein: CASSLQAVSEQYF.